The TCR beta chain under discussion was sequenced for a study of CD8+ T cells in alopecia areata. Sorting from PBMCs produced CD4+ and CD8+ T cells. Findings and limits, study-wide: Clonality exceeded that of normal scalp in lesional scalp, most notably in alopecia totalis/universalis. Scalp sequencing captures resident alphabeta T cells of normal skin too. Patients shared TCRs less clearly than mice did, possibly owing to HLA.

Extraction of RNA preceded its reverse transcription into cDNA, which served as the sequencing template. Method: immunoSEQ multiplex PCR; TCRdb's copy keeps in-frame clones and lacks some. This table holds 130,000 to 150,000 clones, less than 65% found once. A word on this clone: Its specificity is unknown.

The V segment lost 5 bases and the J segment 9 bases; nucleotides outside the gene matches: 12. The germline V gene encodes CDR1 SGHTA and CDR2 FQGNSA. The CDR3 has 15 residues. The sequence was obtained from a human donor in good health. The chain recombines TRBV7-2 with TRBJ2-4; 8 nucleotides line up with TRBD2. Material for sequencing was CD8+ T cells sorted from blood. CDR3 sequence: CASSRGLAGGVIQYF. In nucleotides, the CDR3 is TGTGCCAGCAGCCGAGGACTAGCCGGAGGGGTCATTCAGTACTTC.